The 29 T cell receptor beta chains below were found in one sample sequenced in a study of CD8 T cells in Susac syndrome. RNA totalling about 0.45 to 1 ug underwent reverse transcription with random hexamers. TCRdb re-analysed the immunoSEQ multiplex PCR reads in MiXCR, keeping a single row per CDR3 protein. The sample comprises around 180,000 distinct CDR3 sequences, approximately 94% of which are singletons, and roughly 0.094% rests with the top ten. What was sequenced was CD4+ T cells from PBMCs. These receptor sequences come from a human donor with multiple sclerosis.

The CDR3 loop reads CASSLSVTSGSNEQFF. The CDR3 DNA reads TGTGCCAGCAGTTTATCTGTGACTAGCGGCTCCAATGAGCAGTTCTTC. The chain links TRBV12-3 or TRBV12-4 to TRBJ2-1; 9 bases align to TRBD2. CDR3 length: 16 residues. The V and J ends lost 2 bases and 6 bases, in that order; junction bases with no gene match: 8.

The V and J genes are TRBV29-1 and TRBJ2-5; D perhaps matches TRBD2 (7 bases). CDR3 length: 13 amino acids. Looked up from germline, CDR1 is SQVTM and CDR2 is ANQGSEA. Trimming removed 4 bases at V and 4 bases at J, with 13 bases between. CDR3 DNA: TGCAGCGTTGGAGCCGGGGGGCGAGAGACCCAGTACTTC. This sequence encodes CSVGAGGRETQYF.

The V and J genes are TRBV2 and TRBJ1-3; D is unresolved. The V end was cut by 6 bases, the J end by 0 bases, with 12 bases between. The CDR3 is 15 amino acids. CDR1 SNHLY and CDR2 FYNNEI come from the germline V gene. The CDR3 DNA follows: TGTGCCAGCAGAAAGACTACAATCTCTGGAAACACCATATATTTT. Translation gives CASRKTTISGNTIYF.

The genes are TRBV5-1 and TRBJ1-1; D is undetermined. CDR3 length equals 14 residues. The V and J ends lost 0 bases and 0 bases respectively, with 6 bases between them. Germline V gene lookup returns CDR1 SGHRS and CDR2 YFSETQ. As DNA, the CDR3 is TGCGCCAGCAGCTTGGGCGGCATGAACACTGAAGCTTTCTTT. Encoded protein: CASSLGGMNTEAFF.

This clonotype came up once. The chain joins TRBV27 to TRBJ2-1, with 8 bases that match TRBD2. V was pared by 3 bases and J by 5 bases, with 6 bases of the junction left unmatched. CDR3 length: 15 amino acids. Germline V gives CDR1 MNHEY, CDR2 SMNVEV (reference sequence). DNA for the CDR3: TGTGCCAGCAGTTTGACCGGGACTAGTAACAATGAGCAGTTCTTC. It codes for CASSLTGTSNNEQFF.

The V and J genes are TRBV2 and TRBJ2-4, with D unresolved. Germline assignment: CDR1 SNHLY and CDR2 FYNNEI. Deletions cut 2 bases from V and 4 bases from J, with 9 bases between. The CDR3 loop spans 14 amino acids. The CDR3 region is CASSEPWIKNIQYF. In DNA, the CDR3 is TGTGCCAGCAGTGAACCTTGGATTAAAAACATTCAGTACTTC. The whole variable domain, remainder taken from reference TRBV2 and TRBJ2-4, is EPEVTQTPSHQVTQMGQEVILRCVPISNHLYFYWYRQILGQKVEFLVSFYNNEISEKSEIFDDQFSVERPDGSNFTLKIRSTKLEDSAMYFCASSEPWIKNIQYFGAGTRLSVL.

The V call is TRBV3-1, the J call TRBJ1-1; D gene uncertain. Germline V gene sequence: CDR1 LGHDT, CDR2 YNNKEL (reference sequence). The CDR3 totals 13 residues. V lost 8 bases and J lost 0, with 10 bases in between. The CDR3 DNA reads TGTGCCAGCTCAGCAAAGCTGAACACTGAAGCTTTCTTT. Protein sequence: CASSAKLNTEAFF.

This clonotype has only one observation. J is TRBJ2-7 and V is TRBV7-6; D remains ambiguous. Looked up from germline, CDR1 is SGHVS and CDR2 is FNYEAQ. V was pared by 5 bases and J by 0 bases, with 14 bases between. The length of the CDR3 is 15 residues. For the CDR3, the DNA is TGTGCCAGCAGCCTTACCGCGGTCAGCTCCTACGAGCAGTACTTC. It encodes CASSLTAVSSYEQYF.

This chain joins TRBV30 and TRBJ2-1; D tentatively fits TRBD1 or TRBD2 (5 bases each). The CDR3 spans 11 residues. Trimming stripped 5 bases from V and 13 bases from J, with 15 bases between. The germline V gene has CDR1 GTSNPN and CDR2 SVGIG (reference sequence). CDR3 DNA sequence: TGTGCCTGGGGGACCTTGGGTAGTCAGTTCTTC. This translates into CAWGTLGSQFF.

V and J are TRBV12-3 or TRBV12-4 and TRBJ2-7, with unresolved D. V lost 3 bases and J lost 6, with 6 bases in between. CDR3 size: 11 residues. DNA of the CDR3: TGTGCCAGCAGTTTTCGCGGCGAGCAGTACTTC. Protein: CASSFRGEQYF.

V is TRBV5-1 and J is TRBJ1-1, with D unclear. The CDR3 covers 15 residues. The V and J ends lost 4 bases and 1 base respectively, with 14 bases between them. The germline CDR1 and CDR2 sequences are SGHRS and YFSETQ. In nucleotides, the CDR3 is TGCGCCAGCAGCCCCCAATTTGTTGGGAACACTGAAGCTTTCTTT. Translating gives CASSPQFVGNTEAFF.

The V gene is TRBV3-1, the J gene TRBJ2-1, with D unresolved. Trimming left V 1 base short and J 5 bases short, with 3 bases between. The CDR3 runs to 12 residues. The germline CDR1 and CDR2 sequences are LGHDT and YNNKEL (reference sequence). The CDR3 sequence: CASSQGHNEQFF. CDR3 nucleotide sequence: TGTGCCAGCAGCCAAGGGCACAATGAGCAGTTCTTC.

CDR3 bases: TGTGCCAGCAGTCCCGGGGACCGTTCACCCCTCCACTTT. Translated, it gives CASSPGDRSPLHF. This chain uses TRBV12-3 or TRBV12-4 with TRBJ1-6; possibly TRBD1 for D (5 bases). The CDR3 covers 13 residues. V was cut by 5 bases and J by 9 bases, with 11 bases left in between.

The chain combines TRBV19 with TRBJ1-2; 8 bases agree with TRBD1. In germline, CDR1 is LNHDA, CDR2 SQIVND (reference sequence). The CDR3 loop spans 15 amino acids. V was clipped by 4 bases and J by 2 bases; unmatched bases: 6. The CDR3 bases are TGTGCCAGTAGTACCGACAGGGGCTACAACTATGGCTACACCTTC. This translates into CASSTDRGYNYGYTF.

The chain is built from TRBV12-3 or TRBV12-4 and TRBJ2-5; 8 nucleotides agree with TRBD2. Germline trimming cut 4 bases from V and 2 bases from J; bases unmatched to any gene: 3. The CDR3 sequence is 14 residues long. The CDR3 here is CASSSVAGQETQYF. The CDR3 nucleotides are TGTGCCAGCAGTTCAGTAGCGGGACAAGAGACCCAGTACTTC.

This clonotype was found once. This rearrangement joins TRBV30 to TRBJ2-7, with 7 bases lining up with TRBD1. Trimming took 5 bases from V and 2 from J; bases not matched to a gene: 6. The CDR3 length is 13 residues. The V gene's germline CDR1 is GTSNPN and CDR2 SVGIG (reference sequence). The CDR3 sequence is CAWDRDRTYEQYF. The CDR3, as DNA: TGTGCCTGGGACCGGGACAGAACCTACGAGCAGTACTTC.

This rearrangement joins TRBV9 to TRBJ1-2; 9 bases agree with TRBD1. V shed 0 bases, J shed 5 bases, and the junction held 8 bases outside the gene matches. CDR1 and CDR2 (germline): SGDLS, YYNGEE. The CDR3 is 16 amino acids. Written as DNA, the CDR3 is TGTGCCAGCAGCGTAGGGCGAACAGGGGGCTTTTATGGCTACACCTTC. Translated, it gives CASSVGRTGGFYGYTF.

The chain uses TRBV30 and TRBJ1-2; a possible D gene is TRBD1 (5 bases). The ends were cut back, 0 bases at V and 8 bases at J, with 16 bases in the middle. The germline gives CDR1 GTSNPN, CDR2 SVGIG (reference sequence). The CDR3 runs 14 residues. In nucleotides, the CDR3 is TGTGCCTGGAGTGTAATCAGGGCACCCGGGGGCTACACCTTC. Translating gives CAWSVIRAPGGYTF.

The V call is TRBV3-1, the J call TRBJ1-1; no clear D gene. Germline V gene sequence: CDR1 LGHDT, CDR2 YNNKEL (reference sequence). Trimming cost V 4 bases and J 4 bases, with 10 bases left between them. The CDR3 runs to 13 residues. The CDR3 bases are TGTGCCAGCAGCCCAATCCTCGGCACTGAAGCTTTCTTT. Protein product: CASSPILGTEAFF. The full variable domain, with the rest looked up from reference TRBV3-1 and TRBJ1-1, is DTAVSQTPKYLVTQMGNDKSIKCEQNLGHDTMYWYKQDSKKFLKIMFSYNNKELIINETVPNRFSPKSPDKAHLNLHINSLELGDSAVYFCASSPILGTEAFFGQGTRLTVV.

V and J are TRBV18 and TRBJ2-1; tentative D call: TRBD2 (5 bases). The CDR3 spans 13 residues. Germline-derived CDR1 and CDR2 are KGHSH and LQKENI. The V and J ends lost 5 bases and 6 bases respectively, with 11 bases between them. For the CDR3, the DNA is TGTGCCAGCTCAAGTGGGGAGACCAATGAGCAGTTCTTC. Protein sequence: CASSSGETNEQFF.

The chain recombines TRBV6-5 with TRBJ2-6; D uncertain. This CDR3 comprises 16 residues. Germline loops: CDR1 MNHEY, CDR2 SVGAGI. Trimming pared 2 bases from V and 0 bases from J, leaving 8 bases between. CDR3 region: CASSYTMGSGANVLTF. In nucleotides, the CDR3 is TGTGCCAGCAGTTACACCATGGGCTCTGGGGCCAACGTCCTGACTTTC.

The V gene is TRBV6-2 or TRBV6-3, the J gene TRBJ2-5; no clear D gene. Between the trimmed V and J ends, which lost 6 bases and 0 bases, there was a span of 17 bases. Germline CDR1 reads MNHEY; CDR2 reads SVGEGT. The CDR3 sequence is 16 residues long. The CDR3 spells CASSSLRSAYQETQYF. The CDR3 DNA is TGTGCCAGCAGCTCGCTAAGGTCGGCTTACCAAGAGACCCAGTACTTC.

The rearrangement links TRBV20-1 to TRBJ2-3; no clear D. This CDR3 is 16 amino acids long. Trimming shortened V by 0 bases and J by 1 base, and 14 bases separated the two germline ends. Per the germline V gene, CDR1 is DFQATT and CDR2 is SNEGSKA (reference sequence). The CDR3 sequence is CSARDSTSVGTDTQYF. CDR3 in DNA: TGCAGTGCTAGAGATAGTACCAGCGTGGGCACAGATACGCAGTATTTT.

The count of this clonotype is one. J is TRBJ2-5 and V is TRBV3-1; 12 bases fit TRBD2. The CDR3 contains 15 residues. After removal of 4 bases from V and 5 bases from J, the junction contained 5 bases not matched to a gene. Germline V gene data show CDR1 as LGHDT and CDR2 as YNNKEL (reference sequence). CDR3 amino acids: CASSPGLAGWETQYF. CDR3 coding DNA: TGTGCCAGCAGCCCCGGACTAGCGGGGTGGGAGACCCAGTACTTC.

V and J are TRBV20-1 and TRBJ1-1; D is unclear. This CDR3 is 10 amino acids long. Germline V gives CDR1 DFQATT, CDR2 SNEGSKA (reference sequence). Trimming left V 4 bases short and J 11 bases short, with 11 bases between. The CDR3 DNA is TGCAGTGCTACCATTCAACGGGCTTTCTTT. Translating gives CSATIQRAFF.

The chain joins TRBV28 to TRBJ2-7; D is undetermined. The CDR3 is 12 amino acids. Trimming pared 5 bases from V and 4 bases from J, leaving 9 bases between. Germline CDR1 is MDHEN and CDR2 is SYDVKM. The CDR3 protein is CASSPLTYEQYF. As DNA, the CDR3 is TGTGCCAGCAGTCCACTAACATACGAGCAGTACTTC.

The chain has TRBV15 and TRBJ1-2; D is uncertain. The CDR3 covers 15 residues. V was shortened by 3 bases and J by 0 bases, with 11 bases between the two germline ends. Germline CDR1 and CDR2: LNHNV and YYDKDF (reference sequence). CDR3 nucleotides: TGTGCCACCAGCAGTATTGAGTCGCCTAACTATGGCTACACCTTC. Residues: CATSSIESPNYGYTF.

The V and J genes are TRBV3-1 and TRBJ2-2; weak D call: TRBD1 (6 bases). Per germline, CDR1 LGHDT and CDR2 YNNKEL (reference sequence). The length of the CDR3 is 15 residues. Trimming cost V 6 bases and J 2 bases, with 13 bases left between them. CDR3 in amino acids: CASRDSQINTGELFF. The CDR3 DNA is TGTGCCAGCAGGGACAGCCAGATCAACACCGGGGAGCTGTTTTTT.

On this clonotype: The junction and the germline gene differ at one end; a read error may be behind it. The V call is TRBV9, the J call TRBJ1-3; D is possibly TRBD1 (5 bases). The CDR3 has 14 residues. Germline CDR1 SGDLS, CDR2 YYNGEE. CDR3 nucleotide sequence: TGTGCAAGCAACGACGGGACCTCTGGAAACACCATATATTTT. Protein sequence: CASNDGTSGNTIYF.